This TCR beta chain was sequenced in a study of blood T cell repertoires in COVID-19. Background on the study: The analysed material was cDNA or gDNA that came from T cells, B-cell-depleted T cells, or PBMCs.

Methods used by the authors: The assay estimated nucleated cells by amplifying reference gene primers. Clones were read by immunoSEQ multiplex PCR, and TCRdb kept only the in-frame ones, dropping some. Clonal size and the V and J genes are those of that table, whereas D and trimming came from the DNA. The table includes a few hundred thousand clones, 70% to 90% detected once. The CDR3 has 13 amino acids. Between the trimmed V and J ends, which lost 3 bases and 8 bases, there was a span of 16 bases. Germline values: CDR1 GTSNPN, CDR2 SVGIG (reference sequence). The participants were between roughly 18 and 89 years old and came from roughly 25 US areas.

Material: PBMCs or T cells enriched from blood (not recorded which). The rearrangement joins TRBV30 to TRBJ1-2; perhaps TRBD1 as D (5 bases). The TCR sequence derives from a woman between 50 and 59 years old who had been exposed to COVID-19. The CDR3 region is CAWSAFAGEGYTF. The CDR3 region has the DNA TGTGCCTGGAGCGCCTTCGCGGGGGAGGGCTACACCTTC.